These 23 T cell receptor beta chains were sequenced from one sample in a study of regulatory T cells in long-lasting Graves disease (dated by TCRdb to about 2021). The receptor library was made with multiplex PCR. Sequenced using an Illumina HiSeq 4000. To build TCR beta libraries, CDR3 regions were amplified by Arm-PCR using iRepertoire HTBI primers. TCRdb's own reprocessing of the public reads used fastp at Q25 and MiXCR and kept productive beta chains. Each record represents a unique CDR3 protein, reported with the most common genes and DNA among its rows. The sample includes under 450,000 distinct CDR3 sequences, with roughly 16% observed a single time. The ten largest account for 20% of the sample. The time point label for this specimen denotes: newly diagnosed GD, antithyroid drugs for less than 3 months. RNA was extracted from PBMCs in TRIzol for both TCR sequencing and RNA sequencing. The sample was also linked to a second study, of T cells in Graves' hyperthyroidism and ophthalmopathy.

Sample: peripheral blood mononuclear cells (PBMCs), taken at new diagnosis, from a patient treated with antithyroid drugs. Receptors originate from a woman aged 18-30 years with Graves disease. Donor details come from another sample of the same person, matched by shared clones.

The sample holds many counts of this clonotype. The chain uses TRBV10-1 and TRBJ2-7, with D perhaps TRBD2 (5 bases). Trimming took 3 bases from V and 3 from J, leaving 9 bases between them. The CDR3 runs 13 residues. The germline CDR1 and CDR2 sequences are WNHNN and SYGVQD (reference sequence). CDR3 coding DNA: TGCGCCAGCAGTGATGCAGGAGGCTACGAGCAGTACTTC. This translates into CASSDAGGYEQYF.

J is TRBJ2-7 and V is TRBV5-6; 11 positions match TRBD1. Trimming took 2 bases from V and 3 from J; bases not matched to a gene: 7. Germline V CDR1 and CDR2: SGHDT, YYEEEE. This CDR3 comprises 16 residues. The CDR3 sequence: CASSFQGQGEVYEQYF. CDR3 DNA: TGTGCCAGCAGCTTCCAGGGACAGGGGGAAGTCTACGAGCAGTACTTC.

This clonotype was counted at least ten times. The rearrangement uses TRBV6-1 and TRBJ1-5, with TRBD1 as a possible D gene (5 bases). Per germline, CDR1 MNHNS and CDR2 SASEGT. The CDR3 extends over 13 amino acids. The V and J ends lost 3 bases and 4 bases respectively, with 7 bases between them. The chain's CDR3 is CASSENRNQPQHF. DNA for the CDR3: TGTGCCAGCAGTGAGAACAGGAATCAGCCCCAGCATTTT.

The chain combines TRBV30 with TRBJ1-2, with D possibly matching TRBD1 (5 bases). V was trimmed by 3 bases and J by 2 bases, leaving 16 bases between them. Per germline, CDR1 GTSNPN and CDR2 SVGIG (reference sequence). The CDR3 contains 15 residues. The CDR3 loop is CAWRSRGFGNYGYTF. CDR3 bases: TGTGCCTGGAGGTCGAGGGGTTTTGGAAACTATGGCTACACCTTC. Variable domain in full (rest from reference TRBV30 and TRBJ1-2): SQTIHQWPATLVQPVGSPLSLECTVEGTSNPNLYWYRQAAGRGLQLLFYSVGIGQISSEVPQNLSASRPQDRQFILSSKKLLLSDSGFYLCAWRSRGFGNYGYTFGSGTRLTVV.

This clonotype was detected many times. This chain uses TRBV7-9 with TRBJ2-1, with D possibly being TRBD1 or TRBD2 (5 bases each). Germline V gene sequence: CDR1 SEHNR, CDR2 FQNEAQ (reference sequence). V lost 5 bases and J lost 6, with 11 bases in between. This CDR3 comprises 13 residues. The CDR3 DNA is TGTGCCAGCAGCGGGACGGGGATCAATGAGCAGTTCTTC. Its protein product is CASSGTGINEQFF.

The chain uses TRBV6-1 and TRBJ2-7; TRBD2 agrees at 9 bases. V lost 7 bases to trimming and J lost 2 bases; unmatched junction nucleotides: 9. This CDR3 comprises 15 residues. The germline V gene encodes CDR1 MNHNS and CDR2 SASEGT. The CDR3 DNA follows: TGTGCCAGCACCCGCGTAGCGGGGGCCACCTACGAGCAGTACTTC. As protein: CASTRVAGATYEQYF.

This clonotype was seen many times. This rearrangement joins TRBV11-1 to TRBJ2-1; TRBD1 agrees at 9 bases. Looked up from germline, CDR1 is SGHAT and CDR2 is FQDESV (reference sequence). This CDR3 region has 15 residues. Trimming took 5 bases from V and 0 from J; bases not matched to a gene: 2. The CDR3 DNA is TGTGCCAGCAGCCAGGGACAGGGCTCCTACAATGAGCAGTTCTTC. Residues: CASSQGQGSYNEQFF. Full variable domain (missing parts from reference TRBV11-1 and TRBJ2-1): EAEVAQSPRYKITEKSQAVAFWCDPISGHATLYWYRQILGQGPELLVQFQDESVVDDSQLPKDRFSAERLKGVDSTLKIQPAELGDSAMYLCASSQGQGSYNEQFFGPGTRLTVL.

At least ten counts were recorded for this clonotype. This chain connects TRBV28 to TRBJ2-3, with TRBD1 matching 9 bases. This CDR3 contains 15 residues. The germline V gene encodes CDR1 MDHEN and CDR2 SYDVKM. With 3 bases clipped from V and 4 bases from J, the junction kept 5 bases outside the gene matches. DNA of the CDR3: TGTGCCAGCAGTTTGCGGGACAGGGCATCAGATACGCAGTATTTT. It is translated as CASSLRDRASDTQYF.

The chain employs TRBV20-1 and TRBJ1-5; the D gene is possibly TRBD1 (5 bases). The CDR3 is 14 residues long. Germline V gene data show CDR1 as DFQATT and CDR2 as SNEGSKA (reference sequence). With 0 bases removed from V and 4 bases from J, the gap between germline ends came to 10 bases. The CDR3 here is CSAREGDANQPQHF. The CDR3 nucleotides are TGCAGTGCTAGAGAAGGGGACGCAAATCAGCCCCAGCATTTT.

Ten or more counts support this clonotype. The gene calls are TRBV7-9 and TRBJ1-2; D remains ambiguous. Trimming shortened V by 5 bases and J by 1 base, and 14 bases separated the two germline ends. The V gene's germline CDR1 is SEHNR and CDR2 FQNEAQ (reference sequence). This CDR3 comprises 15 residues. CDR3 coding DNA: TGTGCCAGCAGCCCGACGGCGGACGGTAACTATGGCTACACCTTC. It yields the protein CASSPTADGNYGYTF.

There are many counts of this clonotype. The genes are TRBV7-2 and TRBJ2-3; D not certain. Between the trimmed V and J ends, which lost 1 base and 1 base, there was a span of 6 bases. Germline loops: CDR1 SGHTA, CDR2 FQGNSA. The CDR3 is 14 residues long. The CDR3 coding sequence is TGTGCCAGCAGCTTAGTCTCTCGCACAGATACGCAGTATTTT. The encoded protein is CASSLVSRTDTQYF.

This clonotype was detected ten times or more. The chain has TRBV12-3 or TRBV12-4 and TRBJ1-1; D is possibly TRBD1 (5 bases). Trimming took 8 bases from V and 8 from J, leaving 12 bases between them. The CDR3 spans 11 residues. In DNA form, the CDR3 reads TGTGCCAGCGGAATGACAGAGGAAGCTTTCTTT. This translates into CASGMTEEAFF.

The sample holds many counts of this clonotype. The genes are TRBV30 and TRBJ1-6, with D tentatively TRBD1 (5 bases). Germline values: CDR1 GTSNPN, CDR2 SVGIG (reference sequence). V lost 3 bases and J 11 bases, leaving 14 bases between the germline ends. The CDR3 consists of 13 residues. The CDR3 loop is CAWRTTGSTPLHF. CDR3 bases: TGTGCCTGGAGAACCACAGGCTCGACACCCCTCCACTTT.

The chain carries TRBV4-1 and TRBJ1-1, with no clear D. This CDR3 is built from 15 residues. V lost 0 bases to trimming and J lost 4 bases, with 12 bases between them. Germline assignment: CDR1 MGHRA and CDR2 YSYEKL. CDR3 region: CASSQESDSTTEAFF. In DNA, the CDR3 is TGCGCCAGCAGCCAAGAATCGGATTCCACCACTGAAGCTTTCTTT.

The chain combines TRBV6-1 with TRBJ1-2; D may be TRBD1 (6 bases). CDR1 and CDR2 (germline): MNHNS, SASEGT. The V gene lost 6 bases and the J gene lost 3 bases, with 14 bases spanning the gap. The CDR3 is made up of 14 amino acids. In DNA, the CDR3 is TGTGCCAGCAGGGGGGCCTTAAGGGACTATGGCTACACCTTC. Translated, it gives CASRGALRDYGYTF.

At least ten counts were recorded for this clonotype. The rearrangement joins TRBV11-2 to TRBJ2-5, with 10 bases that match TRBD2. The length of the CDR3 is 15 residues. Per the germline V gene, CDR1 is SGHAT and CDR2 is FQNNGV. The junction had 5 bases not matched to a gene; V was cut back by 5 bases and J by 2 bases. The CDR3, as DNA: TGTGCCAGCAGCAGACTAGCGGGTAGACAAGAGACCCAGTACTTC. Protein sequence: CASSRLAGRQETQYF.

The chain carries TRBV5-1 and TRBJ2-5; possible D gene TRBD2, 6 bases. Trimming shortened V by 4 bases and J by 5 bases, and 18 bases separated the two germline ends. CDR1 and CDR2 from the germline V gene are SGHRS and YFSETQ. The CDR3 length is 15 residues. CDR3 DNA: TGCGCCAGCAGCATATGGCCGGGGGTGGGGGAGACCCAGTACTTC. Its translation: CASSIWPGVGETQYF.

This clonotype was seen at least ten times. The chain employs TRBV5-1 and TRBJ1-1; 8 bases agree with TRBD1. Germline V CDR1 and CDR2: SGHRS, YFSETQ. V lost 0 bases and J lost 2; bases outside the gene matches: 9. The CDR3 has 17 amino acids. The CDR3 here is CASSLVQGAIINTEAFF. The CDR3 DNA reads as TGCGCCAGCAGCTTGGTCCAGGGGGCGATTATAAACACTGAAGCTTTCTTT.

Regarding this clonotype: At one end, the junction sequence differs from germline, possibly due to a read error. The rearrangement links TRBV3-1 to TRBJ1-6, with TRBD1 matching 7 bases. CDR1 is LGHDT and CDR2 is YNNKEL in the germline V gene (reference sequence). The CDR3 totals 13 residues. CDR3 DNA: TGTGCCTGCAGCGGACAGGTCAATTCACCCCTCCACTTT. This translates into CACSGQVNSPLHF.

This clonotype was seen repeatedly, ten times or more. The rearrangement joins TRBV25-1 to TRBJ2-5; no clear D gene. Germline V CDR1 and CDR2: MGHDK, SYGVNS. The CDR3 is 14 residues long. V was cut by 5 bases and J by 3 bases, with 13 bases left in between. In DNA form, the CDR3 reads TGTGCCAGCAGTACGGTCGGGCCCGAAGAGACCCAGTACTTC. This gives the protein CASSTVGPEETQYF.

In the case of this clonotype: A much larger clone is a single base away; this may be a read error. The DNA for the CDR3 is TGTGCCAGCAGACGGACAGGGAGGAAGTTCTTC. It yields the protein CASRRTGRKFF. The rearrangement uses TRBV3-1 and TRBJ2-1, with 8 bases fitting TRBD1. Germline V gene sequence: CDR1 LGHDT, CDR2 YNNKEL (reference sequence). Trimming at V came to 6 bases and at J to 14 bases, leaving 6 bases not matched to a gene. This CDR3 has 11 residues.

This clonotype was recorded a few times. The chain has TRBV7-8 and TRBJ2-7; 9 nucleotides agree with TRBD1. This CDR3 has 18 amino acids. Germline CDR1 is SGHVS and CDR2 is FQNEAQ. V lost 3 bases to trimming and J lost 3 bases; unmatched junction nucleotides: 15. CDR3 sequence (DNA): TGTGCCAGCAGCTTCACTCTTTTTGACAGGGGGGATAGCTACGAGCAGTACTTC. This codes for CASSFTLFDRGDSYEQYF.

This chain connects TRBV7-2 to TRBJ2-7; D is perhaps TRBD1 or TRBD2 (6 bases each). V was pared by 3 bases and J by 3 bases, with 30 bases between. This CDR3 is built from 20 residues. Germline values: CDR1 SGHTA, CDR2 FQGNSA. CDR3 in amino acids: CASSFLWGRAGGTLSYEQYF. CDR3 in DNA: TGTGCCAGCAGCTTCTTATGGGGGCGGGCCGGAGGGACTTTGAGCTACGAGCAGTACTTC. The whole variable domain, remainder taken from reference TRBV7-2 and TRBJ2-7, is GAGVSQSPSNKVTEKGKDVELRCDPISGHTALYWYRQSLGQGLEFLIYFQGNSAPDKSGLPSDRFSAERTGGSVSTLTIQRTQQEDSAVYLCASSFLWGRAGGTLSYEQYFGPGTRLTVT.